This TCR beta chain was recorded in a study of CD8 T cells in Susac syndrome. This clonotype appeared once. Random hexamers were used to reverse transcribe an amount of about 0.45 to 1 ug RNA. Across 54 Vbeta and 13 Jbeta, immunoSEQ multiplex PCR amplified TCR beta CDR3. Via MiXCR, TCRdb re-called the immunoSEQ multiplex PCR reads, giving one row per CDR3 protein. In the table there are some 100,000 distinct CDR3 sequences, approximately 96% of which are singletons. Per germline, CDR1 SGDLS and CDR2 YYNGEE. Unmatched junction bases numbered 6, after V lost 2 bases and J lost 3 bases. The CDR3 consists of 15 residues.

The sample was CD4+ T cells from PBMCs. The chain links TRBV9 to TRBJ2-5; 8 positions agree with TRBD1. The receptor was isolated from a human donor in good health. CDR3 sequence (DNA): TGTGCCAGCAGCGTTTCAGGGGGCGTCGAAGAGACCCAGTACTTC. Its translation is CASSVSGGVEETQYF.